In its sample, the clone carrying this TCR beta chain was seen once. Other DNA sequences of this sample code for an identical CDR3. The source of the sample is a study of blood T cell repertoires in COVID-19. Study-wide background: Whether acute or convalescent, the COVID-19 samples came from the United States, Italy and Spain. From T cells, B-cell-depleted T cells, or PBMCs came the material, which was cDNA or gDNA.

CDR1 is SGHTA and CDR2 is FQGNSA in the germline V gene. V gave up 2 bases and J gave up 0 bases, with 8 bases separating them. The CDR3 extends over 14 amino acids. Original data processing: Estimation of nucleated cell counts was performed using reference gene primer amplification. Sequencing used immunoSEQ multiplex PCR; TCRdb keeps in-frame clones, though not all of them. That table supplies the V and J calls and clone size; D and trimming were determined from the DNA. This sample has under 300,000 clones, with roughly 80% found just once. The rearrangement uses TRBV7-2 and TRBJ2-7; a possible D gene is TRBD1 (5 bases). The sequence was obtained from a woman aged 80 or older with active or convalescent COVID-19. Sequencing used peripheral blood. In DNA form, the CDR3 reads TGTGCCAGCAGCTTACAGGGAAGCTCCTACGAGCAGTACTTC. This encodes CASSLQGSSYEQYF. Full variable domain (missing parts from reference TRBV7-2 and TRBJ2-7): GAGVSQSPSNKVTEKGKDVELRCDPISGHTALYWYRQSLGQGLEFLIYFQGNSAPDKSGLPSDRFSAERTGGSVSTLTIQRTQQEDSAVYLCASSLQGSSYEQYFGPGTRLTVT.